These T cell receptor beta chains were read from a single sample in a study of blood T cell repertoires in COVID-19. Sequencing was performed with immunoSEQ multiplex PCR; in TCRdb, only in-frame clones are kept and a portion is missing. The sample records about 250,000 clones, 84% being singletons. The material sequenced was peripheral blood. The receptors were sampled from a woman aged 40 to 55 who had recovered from COVID-19. Both conserved end residues are part of each CDR3. D genes are given only for firm matches. Some rows mark clone size as missing; the rest say once, few, many or name a class of expanded clone.

j_call clone_size d_call v_call cdr3_aa cdr3_nt
TRBJ2-7 . TRBD1 TRBV7-9 CAIQGTGEQYF TGTGCCATACAGGGGACGGGCGAGCAGTACTTC
TRBJ1-6 once . TRBV19 CASKDSPVYNSPLHF TGTGCCAGTAAGGACAGCCCAGTTTATAATTCACCCCTCCACTTT
TRBJ1-6 . . TRBV6-6 CASSSRQSRYNSPLHF TGTGCCAGCAGTTCTCGACAGTCCCGTTATAATTCACCCCTCCACTTT
TRBJ2-7 . . TRBV4-1 CASSQDPSSYEQYF TGCGCCAGCAGCCAAGATCCTAGCTCCTACGAGCAGTACTTC
TRBJ1-1 few . TRBV30 CAWMGGRNTEAFF TGTGCCTGGATGGGGGGGCGGAACACTGAAGCTTTCTTT
TRBJ2-1 . . TRBV29-1 CSALDSSNEQFF TGCAGCGCCTTGGACTCGTCAAATGAGCAGTTCTTC
TRBJ2-3 once . TRBV7-3 CASSSRRDTFLTDTQYF TGTGCCAGCAGCTCCCGCCGGGACACCTTCCTCACAGATACGCAGTATTTT
TRBJ1-4 . TRBD1 TRBV11-3 CASSPRDRNEKLFF TGTGCCAGCAGCCCCCGGGACAGAAATGAAAAACTGTTTTTT
TRBJ1-2 . . TRBV27 CASSKGGFDGYTF TGTGCCAGCAGCAAAGGGGGTTTTGATGGCTACACCTTC
TRBJ2-2 . TRBD2 TRBV6-1 CASSVSGGYLTGELFF TGTGCCAGCAGTGTTAGCGGGGGGTACCTCACCGGGGAGCTGTTTTTT
TRBJ1-4 . . TRBV6-6 CASSRSDSSTNEKLFF TGTGCCAGCTCACGGTCCGACTCCTCAACTAATGAAAAACTGTTTTTT
TRBJ1-1 . TRBD1 TRBV19 CASSTEEDREAFF TGTGCCAGTAGTACTGAAGAGGACAGGGAGGCTTTCTTT
TRBJ1-6 once . TRBV27 CASRRTYNSPLHF TGTGCCAGCAGGAGGACCTATAATTCACCCCTCCACTTT
TRBJ1-2 . TRBD1 TRBV28 CASSSVRDRGDTF TGTGCCAGCAGCAGTGTCCGGGACAGGGGAGACACCTTC
TRBJ1-1 . . TRBV28 CAIKLRATEAFF TGTGCCATCAAACTGAGGGCCACTGAAGCTTTCTTT
TRBJ1-4 . . TRBV10-1 CASSGGATNEKLFF TGCGCCAGCAGTGGAGGAGCAACTAATGAAAAACTGTTTTTT
TRBJ1-2 . . TRBV28 CASKGGEVGYTF TGTGCCAGCAAAGGTGGGGAGGTCGGCTACACCTTC
TRBJ1-1 once . TRBV9 CASSVDGGTEAFF TGTGCCAGCAGCGTAGATGGGGGGACTGAAGCTTTCTTT